The clone carrying this T cell receptor beta chain came up once. V was pared by 4 bases and J by 5 bases, with 17 bases between. Germline values: CDR1 MNHNS, CDR2 SASEGT. This CDR3 comprises 15 residues. Sequencing was performed with immunoSEQ multiplex PCR; in TCRdb, only in-frame clones are kept and a portion is missing. The sample yields under 300,000 clones, more than 85% seen once. This sample stems from a study of T cell responses to AZD1222 COVID-19 vaccine. The chain uses TRBV6-1 and TRBJ1-1; D may be TRBD1 (6 bases). The sample was peripheral blood, taken on day 0 of AZD1222 vaccination. The source is an adult in good health. The CDR3 protein is CASSVNLEGVTEAFF. The CDR3 DNA follows: TGTGCCAGCAGTGTCAATCTAGAGGGGGTAACTGAAGCTTTCTTT.